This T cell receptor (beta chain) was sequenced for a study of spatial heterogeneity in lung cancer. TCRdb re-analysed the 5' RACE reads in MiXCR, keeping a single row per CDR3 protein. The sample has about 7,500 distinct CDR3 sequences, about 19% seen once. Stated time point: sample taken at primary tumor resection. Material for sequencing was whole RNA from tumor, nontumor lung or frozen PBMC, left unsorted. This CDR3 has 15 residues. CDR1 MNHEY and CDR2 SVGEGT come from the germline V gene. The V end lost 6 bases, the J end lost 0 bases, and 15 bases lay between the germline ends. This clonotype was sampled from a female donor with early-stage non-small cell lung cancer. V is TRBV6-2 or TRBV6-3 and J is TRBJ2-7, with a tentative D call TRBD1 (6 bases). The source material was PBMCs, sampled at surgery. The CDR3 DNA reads TGTGCCAGCAGAACCCTCAGGGGAAACTCCTACGAGCAGTACTTC. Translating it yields CASRTLRGNSYEQYF.